The rows below give T cell receptor beta chains drawn from one sample of a study of blood T cell repertoires in COVID-19. Profiled with immunoSEQ multiplex PCR; TCRdb holds only in-frame clones, not every one. The sample yields about 69,000 clones, 70% to 85% seen once. Sequencing used peripheral blood. The receptors were sampled from a man aged 45 to 65 with COVID-19, enrolled during active disease. CDR3s include the opening cysteine and the closing phenylalanine or tryptophan. The D gene is left open where the match is weak. Some rows mark clone size as missing; the rest say once, few, many or name a class of expanded clone.

TRBV24-1	TRBD2	TRBJ2-1	NA	CATSDLTSGGIYEQFF	TGTGCCACCAGTGATTTGACTAGCGGGGGCATTTATGAGCAGTTCTTC
TRBV3-1/TRBV3-2	NA	TRBJ1-1	NA	CASSHPGKGTEAFF	TGTGCCAGCAGCCATCCAGGGAAGGGAACTGAAGCTTTCTTT
TRBV7-3	TRBD2	TRBJ2-1	NA	CASSLASGGEQFF	TGTGCCAGCAGCTTAGCTAGCGGGGGTGAGCAGTTCTTC
TRBV24-1	NA	TRBJ2-1	NA	CATSAATPGASYNEQFF	TGTGCCACCAGTGCCGCCACCCCGGGAGCCTCCTACAATGAGCAGTTCTTC
TRBV7-3	NA	TRBJ2-3	NA	CASSLYQRTTDTQYF	TGTGCCAGCAGCTTATACCAGCGGACCACAGATACGCAGTATTTT
TRBV30	TRBD1	TRBJ1-5	NA	CAWSAKGQGANQPQHF	TGTGCCTGGAGTGCCAAAGGACAGGGTGCGAACCAGCCCCAGCATTTT
TRBV6-2/TRBV6-3	TRBD2	TRBJ2-1	NA	CASSYSNGRVRNEQFF	TGTGCCAGCAGTTACTCAAACGGGAGGGTACGCAATGAGCAGTTCTTC
TRBV5-4	NA	TRBJ2-3	NA	CASSPLGLQGGTQYF	TGTGCCAGCAGTCCCTTGGGACTTCAGGGGGGTACGCAGTATTTT
TRBV11-1	NA	TRBJ2-6	NA	CASSAPHGANVLTF	TGTGCCAGCAGCGCTCCACATGGGGCCAACGTCCTGACTTTC
TRBV7-9	NA	TRBJ2-1	NA	CASSPHYNEQFF	TGTGCCAGCAGCCCACACTACAATGAGCAGTTCTTC
TRBV2	NA	TRBJ1-5	NA	CASRDPKELCQHF	TGTGCCAGCAGGGATCCCAAGGAGTTATGCCAGCATTTT
TRBV7-2	NA	TRBJ2-4	NA	CASSGGGGRAKNIQYF	TGTGCCAGCAGCGGAGGAGGGGGCAGGGCCAAAAACATTCAGTACTTC
TRBV7-8	TRBD1	TRBJ1-3	NA	CASSRGDSLRSGNTIYF	TGTGCCAGCAGCCGGGGGGACAGCCTGCGGTCTGGAAACACCATATATTTT
TRBV6-6	NA	TRBJ1-3	few	CASSLNSGNTIYF	TGTGCCAGCAGTCTCAACTCTGGAAACACCATATATTTT
TRBV11-2	NA	TRBJ2-2	NA	CASRTPPRGTHTGELFF	TGTGCCAGCAGAACCCCGCCCCGCGGAACACACACCGGGGAGCTGTTTTTT
TRBV2	NA	TRBJ1-2	NA	CASRRDGDTPLW	TGTGCCAGCAGACGAGACGGAGATACCCCCCTCTGG
TRBV5-6	NA	TRBJ1-1	NA	CASSLGQWNTEAFF	TGTGCCAGCAGCTTGGGACAGTGGAACACTGAAGCTTTCTTT
TRBV29-1	TRBD2	TRBJ2-3	NA	CSGIPSGGSTDTQYF	TGCAGCGGCATCCCTAGCGGGGGTAGCACAGATACGCAGTATTTT
TRBV6-1	TRBD2	TRBJ2-1	NA	CASSARTSGSHNEQFF	TGTGCCAGCAGTGCCCGGACTAGCGGGTCCCACAATGAGCAGTTCTTC
TRBV5-1	NA	TRBJ1-6	NA	CASSLDPKGTDSPLHF	TGCGCCAGCAGCTTGGATCCCAAGGGGACTGATTCACCCCTCCACTTT
TRBV11-2	TRBD2	TRBJ2-5	NA	CASSLDRLAGETQYF	TGTGCCAGCAGCTTAGATAGACTAGCGGGAGAGACCCAGTACTTC
TRBV3-1/TRBV3-2	NA	TRBJ1-1	NA	CASSGWSESEAFF	TGTGCCAGCAGCGGGTGGAGCGAGTCTGAAGCTTTCTTT
TRBV5-1	NA	TRBJ1-2	NA	CASSLVETNYGYTF	TGCGCCAGCAGCTTGGTAGAAACTAACTATGGCTACACCTTC
TRBV9	TRBD1	TRBJ1-3	NA	CASSEGQGFSGNTIYF	TGTGCCAGCAGCGAAGGACAGGGTTTCTCCGGAAACACCATATATTTT
TRBV11-2	TRBD1	TRBJ1-4	once	CASSAWTGREKLFF	TGTGCCAGCAGTGCTTGGACAGGCCGTGAAAAACTGTTTTTT
TRBV4-1	NA	TRBJ1-2	NA	CASSQEAGMSYGYTF	TGCGCCAGCAGCCAAGAAGCAGGGATGTCCTATGGCTACACCTTC
TRBV5-5	TRBD1	TRBJ1-4	NA	CATRPGQGWEKLFF	TGTGCCACCAGGCCCGGACAGGGCTGGGAAAAACTGTTTTTT
TRBV5-6	TRBD2	TRBJ2-5	NA	CASSQRPAGGPETQYF	TGTGCCAGCAGCCAACGCCCAGCGGGGGGGCCGGAGACCCAGTACTTC
TRBV7-8	NA	TRBJ1-1	NA	CASSPEGGSRGTEAFF	TGTGCCAGCAGCCCAGAGGGAGGGTCCAGGGGCACTGAAGCTTTCTTT
TRBV29-1	TRBD1	TRBJ2-3	NA	CSTWDRLFADTQYF	TGCAGCACCTGGGACAGGCTTTTTGCAGATACGCAGTATTTT
TRBV6-5	NA	TRBJ1-2	NA	CASSYRGYSGGSGYTF	TGTGCCAGCAGTTACAGGGGGTACTCGGGCGGGAGTGGCTACACCTTC
TRBV30	NA	TRBJ1-1	NA	CAWGSVNTEAFF	TGTGCCTGGGGTAGTGTGAACACTGAAGCTTTCTTT
TRBV10-3	TRBD1	TRBJ1-5	NA	CAIKGNRGRVQPQHF	TGTGCCATCAAAGGAAACAGGGGGCGGGTACAGCCCCAGCATTTT
TRBV28	NA	TRBJ2-1	once	CASSSQFILRGNEQFF	TGTGCCAGCAGTTCCCAGTTTATCCTCCGGGGAAATGAGCAGTTCTTC
TRBV7-3	TRBD2	TRBJ2-5	NA	CASSLNGGGARETQYF	TGTGCCAGCAGCTTAAATGGCGGGGGGGCTAGAGAGACCCAGTACTTC
TRBV5-1	TRBD2	TRBJ2-1	NA	CASSLVQLAGGNEQFF	TGCGCCAGCAGCTTGGTGCAACTAGCGGGGGGAAATGAGCAGTTCTTC